This T cell receptor (beta chain) appears in the sequencing data of a study of T cell responses to AZD1222 COVID-19 vaccine. The CDR3 runs 16 residues. Germline values: CDR1 SEHNR, CDR2 FQNEAQ (reference sequence). The V and J ends lost 1 base and 6 bases, in that order; junction bases with no gene match: 11. General study findings and limits: At 160-218 and 743-854, vaccine-associated CD4 TCRs were dominant, and they spanned spike.

Only a few counts were recorded for this clone. Antigen specificity is unknown. TCRdb keeps only in-frame clones here, not all; method: immunoSEQ multiplex PCR. The data contain under 60,000 clones, around 84% of them seen just once; the ten biggest clones take up about 9.4%. The gene calls are TRBV7-9 and TRBJ2-7, with 8 positions matching TRBD1. Source: peripheral blood, taken on day 0 of AZD1222 vaccination. The TCR was taken from an adult in good health. CDR3 in amino acids: CASSLGGRQGRVEQYF. CDR3 nucleotides: TGTGCCAGCAGCTTAGGGGGCAGACAGGGGCGAGTCGAGCAGTACTTC.